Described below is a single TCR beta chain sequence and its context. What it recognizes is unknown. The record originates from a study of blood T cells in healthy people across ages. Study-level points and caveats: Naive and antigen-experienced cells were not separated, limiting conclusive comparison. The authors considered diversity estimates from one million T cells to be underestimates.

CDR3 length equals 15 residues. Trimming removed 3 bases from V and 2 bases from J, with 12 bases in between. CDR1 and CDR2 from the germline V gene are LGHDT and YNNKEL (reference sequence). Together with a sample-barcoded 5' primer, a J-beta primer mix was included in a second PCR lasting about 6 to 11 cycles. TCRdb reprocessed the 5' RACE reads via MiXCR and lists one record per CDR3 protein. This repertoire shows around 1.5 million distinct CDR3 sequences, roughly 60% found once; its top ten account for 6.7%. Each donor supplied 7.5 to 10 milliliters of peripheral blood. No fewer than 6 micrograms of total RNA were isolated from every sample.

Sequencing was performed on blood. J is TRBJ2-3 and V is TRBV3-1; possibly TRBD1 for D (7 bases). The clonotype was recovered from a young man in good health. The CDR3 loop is CASSHRRGPTDTQYF. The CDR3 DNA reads TGTGCCAGCAGCCATCGGAGGGGGCCCACAGATACGCAGTATTTT.